Each of the 21 T cell receptor beta chains below was sequenced from the same sample in a study of blood T cell repertoires in COVID-19. TCRdb keeps only in-frame clones here, not all; method: immunoSEQ multiplex PCR. The table includes about 170,000 clones, 80% to 90% detected once. The sequenced sample was peripheral blood. The receptors shown here come from a woman aged 80 or older with acute or convalescent COVID-19.

The J gene is TRBJ2-2, the V gene TRBV19; 12 bases match TRBD2. Germline CDR1 is LNHDA and CDR2 is SQIVND (reference sequence). CDR3 length: 18 residues. Unmatched junction bases numbered 11, after V lost 5 bases and J lost 4 bases. This CDR3 reads CASSSHSTSGGTTGELFF. In nucleotides, the CDR3 is TGTGCCAGTAGTTCCCACTCGACTAGCGGGGGAACCACCGGGGAGCTGTTTTTT.

A single count supports this clone. This chain connects TRBV30 to TRBJ1-5; D might be TRBD1 (6 bases). Trimming stripped 0 bases from V and 2 bases from J, with 11 bases between. CDR1 is GTSNPN, CDR2 SVGIG, per germline (reference sequence). The CDR3 extends over 15 amino acids. The CDR3, as DNA: TGTGCCTGGAGTGTGGGGACAAAAGGCAATCAGCCCCAGCATTTT. It encodes CAWSVGTKGNQPQHF.

The chain links TRBV27 to TRBJ2-5; TRBD2 agrees at 12 bases. This CDR3 has 17 amino acids. Germline CDR1 is MNHEY and CDR2 is SMNVEV (reference sequence). With 0 bases clipped from V and 10 bases from J, the junction kept 12 bases outside the gene matches. CDR3 in DNA: TGTGCCAGCAGTTTATCAGCCTCTAGCGGGAGGGCCCGCGACCAGTACTTC. It encodes CASSLSASSGRARDQYF.

The chain couples TRBV7-3 to TRBJ2-3, with D possibly TRBD1 on 6 matching bases. Germline V CDR1 and CDR2: SGHTA, FQGTGA. This CDR3 region has 15 residues. The ends were cut back, 2 bases at V and 5 bases at J, with 14 bases in the middle. The CDR3 DNA reads as TGTGCCAGCAGCTTAGAGGGAAACAGGGTAGATACGCAGTATTTT. Its translation is CASSLEGNRVDTQYF.

This clone was found once. The chain uses TRBV2 and TRBJ2-7; 8 positions match TRBD1. The CDR3 sequence is 14 residues long. CDR1 SNHLY and CDR2 FYNNEI come from the germline V gene. Trimming took 5 bases from V and 2 from J; bases not matched to a gene: 5. CDR3 DNA sequence: TGTGCCAGCAGTCTGACAGGGGCGACCTACGAGCAGTACTTC. Amino acids: CASSLTGATYEQYF.

The rearrangement joins TRBV3-1 (or the pseudogene TRBV3-2) to TRBJ1-1; D is perhaps TRBD1 (5 bases). Germline V gene sequence: CDR1 LGHDT, CDR2 YNNKEL (reference sequence). Trimming took off 2 bases at V and 0 bases at J, with 10 bases between the two ends. The CDR3 contains 15 residues. The CDR3: CASSQWEGLNTEAFF. The CDR3, as DNA: TGTGCCAGCAGCCAATGGGAGGGGTTGAACACTGAAGCTTTCTTT.

CDR3 amino acids: CASSIIDTQYF. The CDR3 bases are TGTGCCAGTAGTATTATAGATACGCAGTATTTT. The chain recombines TRBV19 with TRBJ2-3; D unresolved. Germline CDR1 reads LNHDA; CDR2 reads SQIVND (reference sequence). This CDR3 spans 11 amino acids. V was pared by 3 bases and J by 5 bases, with 3 bases between.

This chain uses TRBV3-1 (or the pseudogene TRBV3-2) with TRBJ2-1; 11 bases align to TRBD2. There are 16 residues in the CDR3. Germline-derived CDR1 and CDR2 are LGHDT and YNNKEL (reference sequence). The V segment lost 0 bases and the J segment 7 bases; nucleotides outside the gene matches: 5. CDR3 region: CASSQDLGLAANEQFF. The CDR3 region has the DNA TGTGCCAGCAGCCAAGATTTGGGACTAGCGGCAAATGAGCAGTTCTTC.

J is TRBJ2-7 and V is TRBV7-9; D is perhaps TRBD1 (6 bases). The V gene's germline CDR1 is SEHNR and CDR2 FQNEAQ (reference sequence). V shed 4 bases and J shed 2 bases, with 21 bases lying between them. The CDR3 contains 17 residues. The CDR3 spells CASSSRGVRGTTYEQYF. The CDR3 DNA follows: TGTGCCAGCAGCTCCAGGGGAGTGAGGGGGACGACCTACGAGCAGTACTTC.

This rearrangement joins TRBV28 to TRBJ1-1; the D gene is possibly TRBD1 (6 bases). CDR3 length equals 17 residues. Trimming took off 2 bases at V and 1 base at J, with 17 bases between the two ends. Germline-derived CDR1 and CDR2 are MDHEN and SYDVKM. This CDR3 is CASSLAPAGAGNTEAFF. CDR3 bases: TGTGCCAGCAGTTTAGCCCCGGCAGGGGCGGGGAACACTGAAGCTTTCTTT. The variable domain in full, with the rest retrieved from reference TRBV28 and TRBJ1-1, is DVKVTQSSRYLVKRTGEKVFLECVQDMDHENMFWYRQDPGLGLRLIYFSYDVKMKEKGDIPEGYSVSREKKERFSLILESASTNQTSMYLCASSLAPAGAGNTEAFFGQGTRLTVV.

Concerning this clone: The identical CDR3 is also encoded by other nucleotide sequences in the sample. The chain combines TRBV4-1 with TRBJ2-7, with TRBD2 as a possible D gene (5 bases). V lost 7 bases to trimming and J lost 7 bases, with 23 bases between them. The length of the CDR3 is 15 residues. CDR1 is MGHRA, CDR2 YSYEKL, per germline. Here the CDR3 DNA reads TGCGCCAGCACCCTAGATTGGGGTGGGGAGAGGGAGCAGTACTTC. It is translated as CASTLDWGGEREQYF.

This clone has only one observation. The chain couples TRBV3-1 (or the pseudogene TRBV3-2) to TRBJ2-7; D is possibly TRBD1 (6 bases). Germline assignment: CDR1 LGHDT and CDR2 YNNKEL (reference sequence). Trimming shortened V by 0 bases and J by 8 bases, and 11 bases separated the two germline ends. The CDR3 contains 13 residues. The CDR3 DNA follows: TGTGCCAGCAGCCAAGAGGCCCGGGACAAGCAGTACTTC. It yields the protein CASSQEARDKQYF.

For the CDR3, the DNA is TGCGCCAGCAGCAGGACAGCCCAAGAGACCCAGTACTTC. Its protein product is CASSRTAQETQYF. The V call is TRBV10-1, the J call TRBJ2-5; D might be TRBD1 (6 bases). The CDR3 contains 13 residues. The germline V gene has CDR1 WNHNN and CDR2 SYGVQD (reference sequence). Trimming pared 6 bases from V and 1 base from J, leaving 9 bases between.

The V call is TRBV18, the J call TRBJ2-4; 7 positions match TRBD1. The V gene's germline CDR1 is KGHSH and CDR2 LQKENI. This CDR3 has 15 residues. V lost 3 bases and J lost 3; bases outside the gene matches: 5. The chain's CDR3 is CASSPTGWGKNIQYF. The CDR3 DNA sequence: TGTGCCAGCTCACCGACAGGGTGGGGCAAAAACATTCAGTACTTC.

The chain joins TRBV9 to TRBJ2-2; 14 positions match TRBD2. The CDR3 extends over 18 amino acids. Germline CDR1 and CDR2: SGDLS and YYNGEE. Losses at the gene ends were 3 bases for V and 1 base for J; bases not matched to a gene: 5. This chain's CDR3 is CASSATSGGGVNTGELFF. CDR3 DNA sequence: TGTGCCAGCAGCGCGACTAGCGGGGGGGGCGTGAACACCGGGGAGCTGTTTTTT.

The rearrangement links TRBV7-9 to TRBJ1-6; maybe TRBD1 (5 bases). The CDR3 runs to 14 residues. Trimming removed 6 bases from V and 7 bases from J, with 13 bases in between. The germline gives CDR1 SEHNR, CDR2 FQNEAQ (reference sequence). The CDR3 sequence is CASSSGLPNSPLHF. CDR3 coding DNA: TGTGCCAGCAGTTCGGGACTACCAAATTCACCCCTCCACTTT.

The gene calls are TRBV18 and TRBJ2-4; weak D call: TRBD1 (6 bases). Trimming took off 1 base at V and 7 bases at J, with 11 bases between the two ends. The CDR3 runs to 14 residues. From germline, CDR1 is KGHSH and CDR2 LQKENI. The CDR3 loop reads CASSPRPGENIQYF. The DNA of the CDR3 is TGTGCCAGCTCACCACGCCCAGGGGAGAACATTCAGTACTTC.

The chain has TRBV29-1 and TRBJ2-3; 8 bases agree with TRBD2. The CDR3 is 15 residues long. V shed 0 bases and J 6 bases; nucleotides not matched to a gene: 8. Per the germline V gene, CDR1 is SQVTM and CDR2 is ANQGSEA. The CDR3 protein is CSVEDWGLESDTQYF. For the CDR3, the DNA is TGCAGCGTTGAAGATTGGGGACTAGAGTCGGATACGCAGTATTTT.

This clone turned up a few times. The chain uses TRBV12-1 and TRBJ2-3; the DNA was not used to check the table's D call, TRBD1. TRBV12-1 is an annotated pseudogene. The CDR3 contains 16 residues. The CDR3 nucleotides read TGTGCCAGCAGCTTAAACCGGGACAGGAGCACAGATACGCAGTATTTT. It translates to CASSLNRDRSTDTQYF.

The chain recombines TRBV6-5 with TRBJ2-7; weak D call: TRBD1 (6 bases). This CDR3 is 13 amino acids long. V lost 4 bases to trimming and J lost 3 bases, with 10 bases between them. Germline values: CDR1 MNHEY, CDR2 SVGAGI. The CDR3 nucleotides read TGTGCCAGCAGTTTTCTACAGGGCTACGAGCAGTACTTC. It yields the protein CASSFLQGYEQYF.

The chain carries TRBV9 and TRBJ1-5; no clear D gene. V was cut by 4 bases and J by 1 base, with 12 bases left in between. The CDR3 covers 15 residues. CDR1 and CDR2 (germline): SGDLS, YYNGEE. CDR3 protein: CASSPFSGSNQPQHF. The DNA for the CDR3 is TGTGCCAGCAGCCCCTTTTCGGGGAGCAATCAGCCCCAGCATTTT.